The source of this T cell receptor beta chain is a study of read filtering for tumor transcriptome and immune sequencing. Findings of the study overall: Correlation between methods rose after single-read clonotypes were removed. RNA-seq captured clonotypes less deeply and reliably than IR-seq.

Remarks on this clonotype: Its antigen is not known. The junction departs from germline at one end; a sequencing error may be responsible.

From approximately 400 ng of RNA, a library with molecular barcoded alpha/delta and beta/gamma adaptors was made. TCRdb re-analysed the reads in MiXCR, keeping a single row per CDR3 protein. Of roughly 130,000 distinct CDR3 sequences listed, 10% to 15% are singletons. The CDR3 consists of 15 residues. CDR1 and CDR2 from the germline V gene are GTSNPN and SVGIG (reference sequence). This clonotype originated in a donor aged 40 or older with multiple myeloma. The sequenced material came from a population of CD138-negative cells sorted from bone marrow. V and J are TRBV30 and TRBJ1-1; D may be TRBD1 (5 bases). CDR3 amino acids: CGWSGRQRLNTEAFF. In nucleotides, the CDR3 is TGTGGCTGGAGTGGGCGACAGCGGTTGAACACTGAAGCTTTCTTT.